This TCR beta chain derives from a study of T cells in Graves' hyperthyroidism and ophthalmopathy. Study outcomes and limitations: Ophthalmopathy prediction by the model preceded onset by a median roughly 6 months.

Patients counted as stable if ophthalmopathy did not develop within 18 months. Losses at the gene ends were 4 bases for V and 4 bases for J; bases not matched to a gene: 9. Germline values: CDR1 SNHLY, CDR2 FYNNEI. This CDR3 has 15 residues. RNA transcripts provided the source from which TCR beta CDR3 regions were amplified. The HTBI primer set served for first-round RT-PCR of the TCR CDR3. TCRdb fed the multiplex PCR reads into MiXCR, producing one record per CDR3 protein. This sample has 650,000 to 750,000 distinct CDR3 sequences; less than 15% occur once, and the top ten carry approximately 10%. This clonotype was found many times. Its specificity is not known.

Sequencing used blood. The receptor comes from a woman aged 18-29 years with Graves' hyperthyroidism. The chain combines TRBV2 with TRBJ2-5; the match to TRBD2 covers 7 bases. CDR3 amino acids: CASSGGEGRGETQYF. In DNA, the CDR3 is TGTGCCAGCAGTGGTGGGGAGGGGCGAGGAGAGACCCAGTACTTC.